Given below is one T cell receptor (beta chain) in context. This table comes from immunoSEQ multiplex PCR, and its TCRdb copy is limited to in-frame clones, with some not included. The repertoire includes 20,000 to 25,000 clones, under 90% of them detected once, and around 23% sits in the top ten. The sample is drawn from a study of control samples from healthy donors and cancer patients. The J segment lost 0 bases and the V segment lost 6 bases, leaving 4 bases of the junction unmatched. Germline V CDR1 and CDR2: MNHEY, SVGAGI. CDR3 length: 15 amino acids. Input material: PBMCs. This receptor was identified in a man in his sixties with colorectal cancer. The gene calls are TRBV6-5 and TRBJ1-5; 8 positions agree with TRBD1. The CDR3 reads CASRLTGDSNQPQHF. CDR3 in DNA: TGTGCCAGCAGATTGACAGGGGATAGCAATCAGCCCCAGCATTTT.